A selection of T cell receptor beta chains follows, all from one sample in a study of blood T cell repertoires in COVID-19. Profiled with immunoSEQ multiplex PCR; TCRdb holds only in-frame clones, not every one. In the table there are 110,000 or so clones, about 85% of which are singletons. Sequences were obtained from peripheral blood. The receptors here all came from a human donor in a cohort sampled during active COVID-19. The CDR3 runs from the conserved cysteine through the conserved F or W. A D gene is named only where the DNA matches it firmly. Not every row has a clone size; where given, it reads once, few, many or a size class.

d_call,j_call,v_call,clone_size,cdr3_aa,cdr3_nt
-,TRBJ1-2,TRBV15,-,CATSRDRRQGGGYTF,TGTGCCACCAGCAGAGATCGAAGGCAGGGTGGCGGCTACACCTTC
TRBD1,TRBJ1-5,TRBV6-5,-,CASSRTGGIGQPQHF,TGTGCCAGCAGTCGGACAGGGGGCATAGGTCAGCCCCAGCATTTT
-,TRBJ2-3,TRBV9,-,CASSPRLGGADTQYF,TGTGCCAGCAGCCCTCGACTGGGGGGGGCGGATACGCAGTATTTT
-,TRBJ2-3,TRBV14,-,CASSLFLWGVSTDTQYF,TGTGCCAGCAGCCTCTTCTTATGGGGGGTTAGCACAGATACGCAGTATTTT
-,TRBJ1-6,TRBV27,-,CASSRDISSYNSPLHF,TGTGCCAGCAGTCGGGACATCTCCTCCTATAATTCACCCCTCCACTTT
TRBD2,TRBJ2-1,TRBV7-8,-,CASSSRLAGGSWSYNEQFF,TGTGCCAGCAGCTCCAGACTAGCGGGGGGGTCCTGGTCCTACAATGAGCAGTTCTTC
TRBD1,TRBJ1-1,TRBV5-1,-,CASSYRTGGTEAFF,TGCGCCAGCAGCTATCGGACAGGGGGCACTGAAGCTTTCTTT
-,TRBJ1-1,TRBV5-4,once,CASSLGGKRDTEAFF,TGTGCCAGCAGCTTGGGAGGGAAAAGAGACACTGAAGCTTTCTTT
TRBD1,TRBJ1-6,TRBV19,few,CASSNRDSYNSPLHF,TGTGCCAGTAGTAACCGGGACAGTTATAATTCACCCCTCCACTTT
-,TRBJ1-2,TRBV25-1,-,CASSPMGGAYGYTF,TGTGCCAGCAGTCCCATGGGGGGTGCCTATGGCTACACCTTC
-,TRBJ2-1,TRBV4-3,-,CASSQDQGGPGSYNEQFF,TGCGCCAGCAGCCAAGATCAGGGGGGTCCAGGCTCCTACAATGAGCAGTTCTTC
-,TRBJ2-2,TRBV30,few,CAWRRGWTGELFF,TGTGCCTGGAGAAGGGGTTGGACCGGGGAGCTGTTTTTT
TRBD2,TRBJ2-7,TRBV7-8,-,CASSLRDYHYEQYF,TGTGCCAGCAGCTTAAGGGACTATCACTACGAGCAGTACTTC
TRBD1,TRBJ1-1,TRBV6-5,-,CASRLGGQGNTEAFF,TGTGCCAGCAGGCTGGGGGGACAGGGGAACACTGAAGCTTTCTTT
-,TRBJ2-6,TRBV4-1,-,CASSHPPGGSSSGANVLTF,TGCGCCAGCAGCCACCCCCCGGGGGGCTCGAGCTCTGGGGCCAACGTCCTGACTTTC
TRBD1,TRBJ1-5,TRBV28,-,CASSPGGQVGNQPQHF,TGTGCCAGCAGTCCGGGGGGACAGGTAGGCAATCAGCCCCAGCATTTT
TRBD2,TRBJ2-3,TRBV19,once,CASLSLGGGQGAQYF,TGTGCCAGTCTATCCCTTGGCGGGGGGCAGGGTGCGCAGTATTTT
TRBD1,TRBJ1-2,TRBV5-4,once,CASSSGTGGWVGYTF,TGTGCCAGCAGCTCAGGGACAGGGGGCTGGGTTGGCTACACCTTC
-,TRBJ1-1,TRBV6-5,-,CASSNLLGAGTEAFF,TGTGCCAGCAGTAACCTGCTTGGGGCCGGCACTGAAGCTTTCTTT
-,TRBJ2-3,TRBV2,-,CASSGGSASTDTQYF,TGTGCCAGCAGTGGGGGTAGCGCTAGCACAGATACGCAGTATTTT
TRBD1,TRBJ1-3,TRBV7-9,-,CASSHRDSGNTIYF,TGTGCCAGCAGCCACCGGGACAGCGGAAACACCATATATTTT
-,TRBJ2-3,TRBV5-1,-,CASSRTRGPTDTQYF,TGCGCCAGCAGCCGTACCAGGGGACCCACAGATACGCAGTATTTT
TRBD1,TRBJ2-5,TRBV11-3,-,CASSLGQGAGQETQYF,TGTGCCAGCAGCTTAGGACAGGGGGCTGGGCAAGAGACCCAGTACTTC
-,TRBJ1-2,TRBV7-2,-,CASSPRESSRYGYTF,TGTGCCAGCAGCCCTAGAGAAAGCTCTCGCTATGGCTACACCTTC
-,TRBJ1-3,TRBV28,-,CASSKTAPSGNTIYF,TGTGCCAGCAGTAAGACAGCCCCGTCTGGAAACACCATATATTTT
TRBD1,TRBJ1-1,TRBV7-2,-,CASSLRQGATVNTEAFF,TGTGCCAGCAGCCTACGACAGGGGGCAACGGTGAACACTGAAGCTTTCTTT
-,TRBJ1-1,TRBV6-1,-,CASSEGWETEAFF,TGTGCCAGCAGTGAAGGATGGGAGACTGAAGCTTTCTTT
-,TRBJ1-1,TRBV21-1,once,CASSKGARLTEAFF,TGTGCCAGCAGCAAAGGCGCCCGCCTTACTGAAGCTTTCTTT
-,TRBJ2-3,TRBV7-8,-,CASSLFSSTDTQYF,TGTGCCAGCAGCCTCTTCTCGAGCACAGATACGCAGTATTTT
TRBD1,TRBJ2-7,TRBV5-1,-,CASSLGQGRTEQYF,TGCGCCAGCAGCCTAGGACAGGGAAGAACCGAGCAGTACTTC
-,TRBJ2-1,TRBV6-5,-,CASSRGGQGHGEQFF,TGTGCCAGCAGCCGGGGTGGCCAGGGGCACGGTGAGCAGTTCTTC
TRBD1,TRBJ2-5,TRBV14,-,CASSRNRGRGQETQYF,TGTGCCAGCAGCCGAAACAGGGGAAGGGGCCAAGAGACCCAGTACTTC
-,TRBJ1-5,TRBV9,-,CASSVYHQNSCNQPQHF,TGTGCCAGCAGCGTATATCACCAGAATTCCTGCAATCAGCCCCAGCATTTT
TRBD1,TRBJ1-6,TRBV5-4,few,CASSLVDRESSPLHF,TGTGCCAGCAGCTTGGTGGACAGGGAGAGTTCACCCCTCCACTTT
TRBD2,TRBJ2-6,TRBV4-1,-,CASSPDGGLGANVLTF,TGCGCCAGCAGCCCGGACGGGGGGTTGGGGGCCAACGTCCTGACTTTC
-,TRBJ1-3,TRBV5-1,-,CASSLDSFSGNTIYF,TGCGCCAGCAGCTTGGACAGCTTCTCTGGAAACACCATATATTTT
-,TRBJ2-1,TRBV15,once,CATSVQLNEQFF,TGTGCCACCAGCGTTCAGTTAAATGAGCAGTTCTTC
TRBD1,TRBJ2-7,TRBV5-8,once,CASSLAGTGNHEQYF,TGTGCCAGCAGCTTGGCCGGGACAGGGAACCACGAGCAGTACTTC
-,TRBJ2-1,TRBV6-5,-,CASSYSYRANNEQFF,TGTGCCAGCAGTTACTCCTACAGGGCCAACAATGAGCAGTTCTTC
TRBD1,TRBJ1-1,TRBV6-6,once,CASGGDRFPPNTEAFF,TGTGCCAGCGGGGGGGACAGGTTTCCTCCGAACACTGAAGCTTTCTTT
TRBD1,TRBJ2-7,TRBV28,once,CASSPRDSSYEQYF,TGTGCCAGCAGTCCCCGGGACAGCTCCTACGAGCAGTACTTC